The 32 T cell receptor beta chains below come from one sample, sequenced in a study of shared clonotypes between healthy human individuals. The data were produced by immunoSEQ multiplex PCR, yet TCRdb's version contains in-frame clones alone and is incomplete. The profile covers about 820,000 clones, with about 91% appearing a single time and less than 25% taken by the ten largest. CD45RO negativity and positive selection for CCR7 defined naive CD8 cells, a population that excluded terminally differentiated effector memory CD45RA+ cells. Source material: naive CD8+ T cells sorted from blood. All receptors derive from a man under 40 in good health.

V is TRBV7-2 and J is TRBJ2-7; TRBD1 might be the D (6 bases). CDR3 length equals 15 residues. Germline V CDR1 and CDR2: SGHTA, FQGNSA. Trimming shortened V by 4 bases and J by 0 bases, and 13 bases separated the two germline ends. The CDR3 sequence: CASSWGQSSSYEQYF. Here the CDR3 DNA reads TGTGCCAGCAGCTGGGGACAATCGAGCTCCTACGAGCAGTACTTC.

The genes are TRBV15 and TRBJ2-1; tentatively, D is TRBD2 (5 bases). With 0 bases removed from V and 5 bases from J, the gap between germline ends came to 14 bases. The CDR3 covers 16 residues. Germline-derived CDR1 and CDR2 are LNHNV and YYDKDF (reference sequence). For the CDR3, the DNA is TGTGCCACCAGCAGAGAGATTTGGACTCGAGACAATGAGCAGTTCTTC. It is translated as CATSREIWTRDNEQFF.

This clone was seen a single time. This chain links TRBV7-2 with TRBJ2-7; TRBD1 matches at 9 bases. This CDR3 has 16 residues. With 5 bases clipped from V and 3 bases from J, the junction kept 11 bases outside the gene matches. Germline V gene data show CDR1 as SGHTA and CDR2 as FQGNSA. The CDR3 spells CASSQRLGTGIYEQYF. As DNA, the CDR3 is TGTGCCAGCAGCCAGCGCTTGGGGACAGGGATCTACGAGCAGTACTTC.

The chain uses TRBV5-4 and TRBJ2-7; 11 positions match TRBD2. Germline V gives CDR1 SGHNT, CDR2 YYREEE (reference sequence). The CDR3 runs to 17 residues. V dropped 4 bases and J dropped 3; count of bases not matched to a gene: 12. The CDR3 reads CASSIIAGGPSLYEQYF. The CDR3 DNA sequence: TGTGCCAGCAGCATCATAGCGGGAGGGCCATCTCTCTACGAGCAGTACTTC.

DNA of the CDR3: TGTGCCAGTAGGGGGGGGACTAGCGTTCCCTCTGGGGCCAACGTCCTGACTTTC. Its translation is CASRGGTSVPSGANVLTF. This chain links TRBV19 with TRBJ2-6, with TRBD2 identical over 10 bases. With 6 bases clipped from V and 0 bases from J, the junction kept 8 bases outside the gene matches. CDR3 size: 18 residues. Germline V gene lookup returns CDR1 LNHDA and CDR2 SQIVND (reference sequence).

V usage is TRBV28 and J usage is TRBJ2-7; D uncertain. The CDR3 runs 14 residues. CDR1 and CDR2 (germline): MDHEN, SYDVKM. With 3 bases removed from V and 4 bases from J, the gap between germline ends came to 13 bases. This CDR3 is CASSFLGLPYEQYF. CDR3 nucleotide sequence: TGTGCCAGCAGTTTCTTGGGCCTTCCTTACGAGCAGTACTTC.

This chain links TRBV6-1 with TRBJ1-2, with 7 positions matching TRBD1. Germline V gives CDR1 MNHNS, CDR2 SASEGT. CDR3 length: 13 amino acids. Trimming removed 1 base from V and 7 bases from J; junction bases left unmatched: 3. The CDR3 is CASSEGRTGGYTF. CDR3 coding DNA: TGTGCCAGCAGTGAAGGGCGGACAGGTGGCTACACCTTC.

The rearrangement uses TRBV4-3 and TRBJ2-7; D might be TRBD2 (6 bases). The CDR3 consists of 13 residues. The germline CDR1 and CDR2 sequences are LGHNA and YSLEER. The germline V and J ends were trimmed by 4 bases and 4 bases, with 11 bases remaining between them. This CDR3 is CASSPGTFYEQYF. The DNA of the CDR3 is TGCGCCAGCAGCCCCGGGACTTTTTACGAGCAGTACTTC.

The chain carries TRBV5-1 and TRBJ1-5; D is perhaps TRBD1 (6 bases). Deletions cut 1 base from V and 6 bases from J, with 11 bases between. This CDR3 spans 14 amino acids. Germline CDR1 and CDR2: SGHRS and YFSETQ. Here the CDR3 DNA reads TGCGCCAGCAGCTTGACAGGGAGTGGTCAGCCCCAGCATTTT. This encodes CASSLTGSGQPQHF.

The chain is built from TRBV15 and TRBJ2-7; 8 bases fit TRBD2. V shed 5 bases and J 5 bases; nucleotides not matched to a gene: 8. This CDR3 is 14 amino acids long. CDR1 and CDR2 from the germline V gene are LNHNV and YYDKDF (reference sequence). The CDR3 DNA follows: TGTGCCACCAGCCCGGGACTAGTACTAGACGAGCAGTACTTC. Protein: CATSPGLVLDEQYF.

The chain links TRBV18 to TRBJ2-2; D call uncertain. Germline CDR1 and CDR2: KGHSH and LQKENI. The length of the CDR3 is 13 residues. V lost 6 bases and J lost 0, with 5 bases in between. Written as DNA, the CDR3 is TGTGCCAGCTCCTTAGCGAACACCGGGGAGCTGTTTTTT. Its protein is CASSLANTGELFF.

The chain joins TRBV13 to TRBJ2-1; 12 nucleotides match TRBD2. The CDR3 runs to 15 residues. Germline assignment: CDR1 PRHDT and CDR2 FYEKMQ (reference sequence). V was pared by 7 bases and J by 7 bases, with 8 bases of the junction left unmatched. The CDR3 loop reads CASKRLAGVRNEQFF. CDR3 DNA: TGTGCCAGCAAAAGACTAGCGGGAGTCCGGAATGAGCAGTTCTTC.

The rearrangement uses TRBV5-1 and TRBJ2-7; D is unclear. The CDR3 covers 12 residues. Between the trimmed V and J ends, which lost 4 bases and 6 bases, there was a span of 11 bases. Germline CDR1 is SGHRS and CDR2 is YFSETQ. The DNA for the CDR3 is TGCGCCAGCAGCCGAACATTGCGCGAGCAGTACTTC. Residues: CASSRTLREQYF.

The chain uses TRBV7-6 and TRBJ1-3; D remains ambiguous. Germline V CDR1 and CDR2: SGHVS, FNYEAQ. The length of the CDR3 is 15 residues. V was shortened by 3 bases and J by 0 bases, with 9 bases between the two germline ends. As DNA, the CDR3 is TGTGCCAGCAGCTTGGGCCTGGGCTCTGGAAACACCATATATTTT. This sequence encodes CASSLGLGSGNTIYF.

The chain uses TRBV7-6 and TRBJ1-2, with a possible D match to TRBD1 (5 bases). The V gene lost 1 base and the J gene lost 6 bases, with 6 bases spanning the gap. The germline CDR1 and CDR2 sequences are SGHVS and FNYEAQ. This CDR3 region has 12 residues. CDR3: CASSLGGDGYTF. The CDR3 coding sequence is TGTGCCAGCAGCTTAGGGGGGGATGGCTACACCTTC.

The genes are TRBV7-6 and TRBJ2-3, with D perhaps given as TRBD1 or TRBD2 (6 bases each). This CDR3 has 18 residues. V was clipped by 0 bases and J by 4 bases, with 20 bases between them. Germline CDR1 reads SGHVS; CDR2 reads FNYEAQ. The CDR3 is CASSLAGRGQPGPDTQYF. The CDR3 region has the DNA TGTGCCAGCAGCTTAGCAGGTCGGGGGCAACCGGGCCCAGATACGCAGTATTTT.

The CDR3 DNA reads TGTGCCAGCAGTTTTGGGCCCCAGGGGCTCTACGAGCAGTACTTC. Its translation is CASSFGPQGLYEQYF. The chain employs TRBV27 and TRBJ2-7; tentatively, D is TRBD1 (6 bases). The ends were cut back, 3 bases at V and 3 bases at J, with 15 bases in the middle. CDR3 length: 15 residues. The germline gives CDR1 MNHEY, CDR2 SMNVEV (reference sequence).

The chain is built from TRBV9 and TRBJ1-5; D not certain. From germline, CDR1 is SGDLS and CDR2 YYNGEE. The CDR3 sequence is 14 residues long. The V and J ends lost 3 bases and 11 bases respectively, with 18 bases between them. The CDR3 region has the DNA TGTGCCAGCAGCGGCGCGGTCCCCATAGTAGCCCAGCATTTT. It yields the protein CASSGAVPIVAQHF.

The genes are TRBV15 and TRBJ2-7; 8 positions agree with TRBD1. The germline gives CDR1 LNHNV, CDR2 YYDKDF (reference sequence). The CDR3 contains 16 residues. V lost 6 bases and J lost 2; bases outside the gene matches: 12. The CDR3 protein is CATSGGTGRKTYEQYF. The CDR3 DNA is TGTGCCACCAGTGGGGGGACAGGAAGAAAAACCTACGAGCAGTACTTC.

In DNA, the CDR3 is TGTGCCAGCAGCATCCCCCGACCCAACGGGGATGAGCAGTTCTTC. This gives the protein CASSIPRPNGDEQFF. V and J are TRBV5-4 and TRBJ2-1; perhaps TRBD2 as D (5 bases). The CDR3 is 15 residues long. Germline assignment: CDR1 SGHNT and CDR2 YYREEE (reference sequence). The ends were cut back, 4 bases at V and 8 bases at J, with 19 bases in the middle.

The chain recombines TRBV13 with TRBJ2-2; 9 nucleotides agree with TRBD2. V lost 2 bases, J lost 2 bases, and 12 bases stayed unmatched. CDR3 length equals 19 residues. Per the germline V gene, CDR1 is PRHDT and CDR2 is FYEKMQ (reference sequence). This CDR3 reads CASSLRAGGSGRNTGELFF. CDR3 DNA: TGTGCCAGCAGCTTACGGGCTGGGGGTAGCGGGAGAAACACCGGGGAGCTGTTTTTT.

V and J are TRBV27 and TRBJ2-7; 8 bases agree with TRBD2. Losses at the gene ends were 6 bases for V and 3 bases for J; bases not matched to a gene: 16. The CDR3 has 17 amino acids. Germline CDR1 and CDR2: MNHEY and SMNVEV (reference sequence). CDR3 nucleotide sequence: TGTGCCAGCAGCCCCCAGGGAAGCGGGAGATTTTACTACGAGCAGTACTTC. This codes for CASSPQGSGRFYYEQYF.

This chain connects TRBV10-2 to TRBJ2-3; unclear D gene. The germline V gene encodes CDR1 WSHSY and CDR2 SAAADI. CDR3 length: 15 amino acids. The V end was cut by 2 bases, the J end by 0 bases, with 9 bases between. The CDR3 bases are TGCGCCAGCAGTGAGGGGATCGGGAGCACAGATACGCAGTATTTT. Its translation is CASSEGIGSTDTQYF.

This CDR3 is CASSDLGTDIQYF. The CDR3 DNA sequence: TGTGCCAGCTCCGACCTGGGGACTGACATTCAGTACTTC. The genes are TRBV18 and TRBJ2-4; TRBD2 is a possible D gene (6 bases). Germline loops: CDR1 KGHSH, CDR2 LQKENI. CDR3 size: 13 residues. V lost 6 bases, J lost 8 bases, and 14 bases lay in between.

This sequence joins TRBV18 and TRBJ2-4, with D possibly matching TRBD2 (6 bases). The V gene lost 1 base and the J gene lost 0 bases, with 10 bases spanning the gap. In germline, CDR1 is KGHSH, CDR2 LQKENI. This CDR3 has 16 residues. This CDR3 reads CASSPRGVLAKNIQYF. DNA of the CDR3: TGTGCCAGCTCACCACGCGGGGTTCTAGCCAAAAACATTCAGTACTTC.

This clone has just one count. This chain links TRBV27 with TRBJ2-1, with 7 bases matching TRBD2. Germline-derived CDR1 and CDR2 are MNHEY and SMNVEV (reference sequence). The CDR3 is 14 amino acids. V trimming: 3 bases; J trimming: 5 bases; junction bases outside the gene matches: 4. CDR3 region: CASSFPGGDNEQFF. The CDR3 DNA reads TGTGCCAGCAGTTTCCCGGGAGGCGACAATGAGCAGTTCTTC.

This chain uses TRBV28 with TRBJ2-1; a weak D match, TRBD2 (6 bases). From germline, CDR1 is MDHEN and CDR2 SYDVKM. With 8 bases removed from V and 8 bases from J, the gap between germline ends came to 19 bases. The CDR3 runs 14 residues. The CDR3 here is CASQTGLFDDEQFF. CDR3 nucleotides: TGTGCCAGCCAAACGGGACTTTTTGACGATGAGCAGTTCTTC.

The chain links TRBV5-5 to TRBJ1-2; D remains ambiguous. Trimming shortened V by 2 bases and J by 6 bases, and 14 bases separated the two germline ends. Germline assignment: CDR1 SGHKS and CDR2 YYEKEE (reference sequence). The CDR3 runs 14 residues. CDR3 region: CASSLFERADGYTF. For the CDR3, the DNA is TGTGCCAGCAGCTTATTTGAGAGGGCAGATGGCTACACCTTC.

The V and J genes are TRBV29-1 and TRBJ2-1; 7 bases align to TRBD2. The germline CDR1 and CDR2 sequences are SQVTM and ANQGSEA. The CDR3 has 14 residues. With 7 bases clipped from V and 8 bases from J, the junction kept 14 bases outside the gene matches. The CDR3 loop is CSARHPRGMDEQFF. Here the CDR3 DNA reads TGCAGCGCCAGACACCCGCGGGGGATGGATGAGCAGTTCTTC.

V gene TRBV29-1 combines with J gene TRBJ2-1, with D uncertain. The CDR3 sequence is 15 residues long. The germline V gene has CDR1 SQVTM and CDR2 ANQGSEA. Between the trimmed V and J ends, which lost 2 bases and 0 bases, there was a span of 11 bases. The CDR3, as DNA: TGCAGCGTTGAAAGTGCTCTTAGCTCCTACAATGAGCAGTTCTTC. Residues: CSVESALSSYNEQFF.

The chain combines TRBV2 with TRBJ1-3; weak D call: TRBD1 (6 bases). The V gene's germline CDR1 is SNHLY and CDR2 FYNNEI. This CDR3 comprises 14 residues. Trimming cost V 5 bases and J 2 bases, with 10 bases left between them. CDR3 in amino acids: CASSTQGTGNTIYF. The CDR3 nucleotides read TGTGCCAGCAGTACACAGGGAACTGGAAACACCATATATTTT.

The table lists this clone with a count of one. The chain uses TRBV9 and TRBJ2-5; TRBD1 matches 7 bases. The V gene end was trimmed by 3 bases and the J gene end by 3 bases; junction bases not matched to a gene: 8. The CDR3 has 15 amino acids. Germline CDR1 and CDR2: SGDLS and YYNGEE. CDR3 DNA sequence: TGTGCCAGCAGCGGGACCGGGACAGAAAAAGAGACCCAGTACTTC. Translation: CASSGTGTEKETQYF.